The 25 T cell receptor beta chains reported below all come from one sample, sequenced in a study of beta chain features in type 1 diabetes. Of the isolated RNA, all was reverse transcribed, and so the sequenced material was expressed TCRB transcripts. Produced via immunoSEQ multiplex PCR; TCRdb's table is partial and in-frame only. The data contain 350,000 to 450,000 clones, less than 15% of them singletons. Specimen: naive CD4+ T cells from blood. All receptors come from a woman between 18 and 29 years old in good health.

The chain has TRBV14 and TRBJ2-5; the D gene is possibly TRBD1 (6 bases). The CDR3 is 12 amino acids. CDR1 and CDR2 (germline): SGHDN, FVKESK. V was shortened by 3 bases and J by 11 bases, with 13 bases between the two germline ends. CDR3 protein: CASSQIGTSQYF. The DNA of the CDR3 is TGTGCCAGCAGCCAGATAGGGACATCTCAGTACTTC.

The rearrangement uses TRBV11-2 and TRBJ2-1; 8 bases map to TRBD2. The CDR3 totals 14 residues. V was clipped by 1 base and J by 5 bases; unmatched bases: 1. CDR1 is SGHAT, CDR2 FQNNGV, per germline. CDR3 DNA: TGTGCCAGCAGCTTAGCACTAGCGGACAATGAGCAGTTCTTC. Translating it yields CASSLALADNEQFF.

This sequence joins TRBV11-2 and TRBJ2-5, with D possibly matching TRBD2 (6 bases). This CDR3 has 14 amino acids. V gave up 4 bases and J gave up 5 bases, with 14 bases separating them. Looked up from germline, CDR1 is SGHAT and CDR2 is FQNNGV. CDR3 in DNA: TGTGCCAGCAGCTCACTCGGGAGTGGGGAGACCCAGTACTTC. Its translation is CASSSLGSGETQYF.

In this sample, this clone turned up a few times. The chain carries TRBV25-1 and TRBJ2-7; 9 bases are a match to TRBD1. Germline V gene sequence: CDR1 MGHDK, CDR2 SYGVNS. The CDR3 sequence is 15 residues long. J was trimmed by 5 bases and V by 4 bases; bases with no gene match: 9. The CDR3 DNA reads as TGTGCCAGCAGTGCTTCAGGGACAGGGCAAAACGAGCAGTACTTC. Encoded protein: CASSASGTGQNEQYF.

The chain recombines TRBV20-1 with TRBJ1-2; no definite D call. Germline V gives CDR1 DFQATT, CDR2 SNEGSKA (reference sequence). The CDR3 length is 11 residues. Trimming removed 4 bases from V and 3 bases from J, with 6 bases in between. The CDR3 nucleotides are TGCAGTGCTAAGAGGTACTATGGCTACACCTTC. This sequence encodes CSAKRYYGYTF.

The chain joins TRBV7-3 to TRBJ2-5; D uncertain. The CDR3 runs 14 residues. Germline CDR1 reads SGHTA; CDR2 reads FQGTGA. V lost 5 bases and J lost 5, with 15 bases in between. This CDR3 is CASSPQAGIETQYF. As DNA, the CDR3 is TGTGCCAGCAGCCCCCAGGCTGGAATTGAGACCCAGTACTTC.

This chain uses TRBV7-3 with TRBJ1-1; a possible D gene is TRBD1 (6 bases). This CDR3 has 15 amino acids. Germline V CDR1 and CDR2: SGHTA, FQGTGA. The V end lost 4 bases, the J end lost 5 bases, and 17 bases lay between the germline ends. CDR3 sequence (DNA): TGTGCCAGCAGCTCCCAAACAGGGTTGGGGACTGAAGCTTTCTTT. Residues: CASSSQTGLGTEAFF.

The CDR3 sequence is CASSFRTYNEQFF. CDR3 DNA sequence: TGTGCCAGCAGTTTCAGGACCTACAATGAGCAGTTCTTC. The chain has TRBV28 and TRBJ2-1; no clear D gene. Trimming removed 3 bases from V and 2 bases from J, with 5 bases in between. From germline, CDR1 is MDHEN and CDR2 SYDVKM. This CDR3 is 13 amino acids long.

This clone was seen only a few times. The V and J genes are TRBV5-6 and TRBJ2-4; a possible D gene is TRBD1 (5 bases). The V end lost 1 base, the J end lost 2 bases, and 13 bases lay between the germline ends. The CDR3 consists of 16 residues. Germline CDR1 SGHDT, CDR2 YYEEEE. CDR3 amino acids: CASSLRRGWTKNIQYF. The CDR3 coding sequence is TGTGCCAGCAGCTTGCGAAGGGGTTGGACCAAAAACATTCAGTACTTC. The whole variable domain, remainder taken from reference TRBV5-6 and TRBJ2-4, is DAGVTQSPTHLIKTRGQQVTLRCSPKSGHDTVSWYQQALGQGPQFIFQYYEEEERQRGNFPDRFSGHQFPNYSSELNVNALLLGDSALYLCASSLRRGWTKNIQYFGAGTRLSVL.

V gene TRBV7-2 combines with J gene TRBJ2-1; 9 bases fit TRBD2. CDR1 is SGHTA and CDR2 is FQGNSA in the germline V gene. The CDR3 has 16 amino acids. The junction had 8 bases not matched to a gene; V was cut back by 4 bases and J by 4 bases. CDR3 in DNA: TGTGCCAGCAGCTCCCAGACTAGCGGACCGTACAATGAGCAGTTCTTC. Residues: CASSSQTSGPYNEQFF.

The rearrangement links TRBV30 to TRBJ2-7; a weak D match, TRBD1 (5 bases). The CDR3 runs 13 residues. Germline CDR1 is GTSNPN and CDR2 is SVGIG (reference sequence). V lost 2 bases to trimming and J lost 7 bases, with 15 bases between them. CDR3 nucleotides: TGTGCCTGGAGTAGAGGCCCACCAGGGGAGCAGTACTTC. The encoded protein is CAWSRGPPGEQYF.

Written as DNA, the CDR3 is TGTGCCAGCAGCGAAGGGGGACTAGCGGGGATACAAGAGACCCAGTACTTC. It translates to CASSEGGLAGIQETQYF. The chain combines TRBV4-2 with TRBJ2-5; TRBD2 matches 13 bases. CDR1 is LGHNA, CDR2 YNFKEQ, per germline. CDR3 size: 17 residues. The J segment lost 2 bases and the V segment lost 5 bases, leaving 8 bases of the junction unmatched.

This clone was counted only a few times. The chain has TRBV7-9 and TRBJ2-1; 10 bases are a match to TRBD2. V was pared by 5 bases and J by 4 bases, with 5 bases of the junction left unmatched. Germline values: CDR1 SEHNR, CDR2 FQNEAQ (reference sequence). This CDR3 comprises 15 residues. CDR3 sequence (DNA): TGTGCCAGCAGCCACAGCGGGAGGGTTTACAATGAGCAGTTCTTC. Translation: CASSHSGRVYNEQFF.

The sample holds a few counts of this clone. The V and J genes are TRBV7-9 and TRBJ2-3, with TRBD2 as a possible D gene (5 bases). Germline CDR1 and CDR2: SEHNR and FQNEAQ (reference sequence). The CDR3 is made up of 14 amino acids. With 1 base removed from V and 4 bases from J, the gap between germline ends came to 9 bases. The CDR3 sequence is CASSLGSGADTQYF. The CDR3 DNA follows: TGTGCCAGCAGCTTAGGGTCCGGGGCAGATACGCAGTATTTT.

This clone showed up just a few times. The chain couples TRBV6-5 to TRBJ2-3; 8 bases are shared with TRBD1. The germline CDR1 and CDR2 sequences are MNHEY and SVGAGI. Trimming cost V 0 bases and J 1 base; bases outside gene matches: 0. The CDR3 loop spans 15 amino acids. The CDR3 is CASSYSGQGTDTQYF. DNA of the CDR3: TGTGCCAGCAGTTACTCGGGACAGGGCACAGATACGCAGTATTTT.

V and J are TRBV6-6 and TRBJ2-7; 10 nucleotides match TRBD1. The CDR3 is 13 residues long. Germline CDR1 and CDR2: MNHNY and SVGAGI (reference sequence). V shed 9 bases, J shed 2 bases, and the junction held 4 bases outside the gene matches. The CDR3 sequence is CASTGQGTYEQYF. The CDR3 DNA reads TGTGCCAGTACGGGACAGGGGACCTACGAGCAGTACTTC.

This clone was observed a few times. This chain connects TRBV10-3 to TRBJ2-7; perhaps TRBD1 as D (5 bases). Looked up from germline, CDR1 is ENHRY and CDR2 is SYGVKD. Deletions cut 6 bases from V and 3 bases from J, with 18 bases between. This CDR3 has 15 residues. CDR3 in amino acids: CAIRARELTFYEQYF. CDR3 sequence (DNA): TGTGCCATCAGGGCCAGGGAACTTACCTTCTACGAGCAGTACTTC.

This chain links TRBV30 with TRBJ2-7, with D possibly TRBD1 on 6 matching bases. CDR1 and CDR2 from the germline V gene are GTSNPN and SVGIG (reference sequence). V shed 0 bases and J shed 9 bases, with 9 bases lying between them. The CDR3 runs 11 residues. CDR3 DNA sequence: TGTGCCTGGAGTGTACAGGGTCGGCAGTACTTC. Protein product: CAWSVQGRQYF.

The chain carries TRBV30 and TRBJ2-7; D may be TRBD2 (6 bases). CDR1 and CDR2 from the germline V gene are GTSNPN and SVGIG (reference sequence). V gave up 3 bases and J gave up 5 bases, with 26 bases separating them. The CDR3 is 17 residues long. The CDR3 DNA reads TGTGCCTGGAGCGCCACCCTCTGGAGGGAGCGTAAGGACGAGCAGTACTTC. It yields the protein CAWSATLWRERKDEQYF. Combining the CDR3 with reference TRBV30 and TRBJ2-7 gives the whole variable domain SQTIHQWPATLVQPVGSPLSLECTVEGTSNPNLYWYRQAAGRGLQLLFYSVGIGQISSEVPQNLSASRPQDRQFILSSKKLLLSDSGFYLCAWSATLWRERKDEQYFGPGTRLTVT.

This chain links TRBV5-4 with TRBJ2-7; the D gene is possibly TRBD1 (6 bases). Germline CDR1 reads SGHNT; CDR2 reads YYREEE (reference sequence). The CDR3 sequence is 17 residues long. Trimming took 3 bases from V and 0 from J, leaving 19 bases between them. The CDR3: CASSSLKEGTFSYEQYF. CDR3 bases: TGTGCCAGCAGCTCCCTCAAGGAAGGGACATTCTCCTACGAGCAGTACTTC.

Only a few counts were recorded for this clone. The DNA of the CDR3 is TGTGCCAGCAGCCTGTACGGGAGCGGGAACACCGGGGAGCTGTTTTTT. It codes for CASSLYGSGNTGELFF. The V gene is TRBV7-9, the J gene TRBJ2-2, with D maybe TRBD2 (6 bases). This CDR3 region has 16 residues. The V end was cut by 5 bases, the J end by 1 base, with 14 bases between. Looked up from germline, CDR1 is SEHNR and CDR2 is FQNEAQ (reference sequence).

V gene TRBV7-9 combines with J gene TRBJ2-7; 7 bases line up with TRBD2. CDR1 is SEHNR and CDR2 is FQNEAQ in the germline V gene (reference sequence). This CDR3 is built from 13 residues. The junction had 3 bases not matched to a gene; V was cut back by 3 bases and J by 4 bases. Here the CDR3 DNA reads TGTGCCAGCAGCTTCTTTAGCGGGTACGAGCAGTACTTC. Protein sequence: CASSFFSGYEQYF.

Only a few counts were recorded for this clone. The chain carries TRBV5-1 and TRBJ2-5, with 13 bases matching TRBD2. V was clipped by 4 bases and J by 5 bases; unmatched bases: 8. The CDR3 sequence is 16 residues long. Germline loops: CDR1 SGHRS, CDR2 YFSETQ. The DNA of the CDR3 is TGCGCCAGCAGCGGGCAGACTAGCGGGAGGTTGGAGACCCAGTACTTC. Protein product: CASSGQTSGRLETQYF.

This clone was seen only a few times. The genes are TRBV27 and TRBJ1-1; D uncertain. This CDR3 contains 13 residues. The germline V and J ends were trimmed by 3 bases and 5 bases, with 10 bases remaining between them. Looked up from germline, CDR1 is MNHEY and CDR2 is SMNVEV (reference sequence). CDR3 loop: CASSLMGSTEAFF. The CDR3 bases are TGTGCCAGCAGTTTGATGGGGAGTACTGAAGCTTTCTTT.

This clone was picked up a small number of times. The V gene is TRBV4-2, the J gene TRBJ2-1, with 10 bases identical to TRBD2. From germline, CDR1 is LGHNA and CDR2 YNFKEQ. The CDR3 runs to 16 residues. The V and J ends lost 6 bases and 8 bases, in that order; junction bases with no gene match: 13. The CDR3 bases are TGTGCCAGCAGGCTATCCACTAGCGGGAATTTCGATGAGCAGTTCTTC. This codes for CASRLSTSGNFDEQFF.